This T cell receptor beta chain comes out of a study of blood T cell repertoires in COVID-19. Turning to the study itself: COVID-19 samples, acute and convalescent, were from the United States, Italy and Spain. Sources were T cells, B-cell-depleted T cells, or PBMCs; the material itself was cDNA or gDNA.

Original handling: Reference gene primer amplification in the assay estimated nucleated cell counts. Libraries were prepared by immunoSEQ multiplex PCR; TCRdb keeps only in-frame clonotypes and omits some of them. That table supplies the V and J calls and clone size; D and trimming were determined from the DNA. This table holds approximately 90,000 clones, roughly 90% found once. The CDR3 is 13 residues long. Germline-derived CDR1 and CDR2 are KGHDR and SFDVKD. The junction had 1 base not matched to a gene; V was cut back by 3 bases and J by 5 bases. This receptor was taken from a man aged 55 to 69 with COVID-19, enrolled during active disease. The sequenced sample was peripheral blood. This chain links TRBV24-1 with TRBJ1-1, with TRBD1 matching 8 bases. The CDR3 DNA reads as TGTGCCACCAGTGATGGGGACAGGACTGAAGCTTTCTTT. It yields the protein CATSDGDRTEAFF.